The rows below give T cell receptor beta chains drawn from one sample of a study of control samples from healthy donors and cancer patients. Sequencing was performed with immunoSEQ multiplex PCR; in TCRdb, only in-frame clones are kept and a portion is missing. The sample has some 160,000 clones; about nine tenths are singletons. The sample was blood. These receptors came from a man younger than 40 in good health. The CDR3 runs from the conserved cysteine through the conserved F or W. D genes are given only for firm matches. Clone size is not always given. Where it is, it says once, few, many or a class for expanded clones.

d_gene: -; j_gene: TRBJ2-7; v_gene: TRBV4-1; abundance: -; CDR3nt: TGCGCCAGCAGCCAAGGGGCAGGGATCAACGAGCAGTACTTC; CDR3aa: CASSQGAGINEQYF
d_gene: -; j_gene: TRBJ1-5; v_gene: TRBV24-1; abundance: -; CDR3nt: TGTGCCACCAGCACGGAGGATAGCAATCAGCCCCAGCATTTT; CDR3aa: CATSTEDSNQPQHF
d_gene: -; j_gene: TRBJ1-5; v_gene: TRBV9; abundance: once; CDR3nt: TGTGCCAGCAGCGCGGGGGGCGGTAATCAGCCCCAGCATTTT; CDR3aa: CASSAGGGNQPQHF
d_gene: TRBD2; j_gene: TRBJ2-2; v_gene: TRBV19; abundance: -; CDR3nt: TGTGCCAGTAGCCCGGGAGGCACCGGGGAGCTGTTTTTT; CDR3aa: CASSPGGTGELFF
d_gene: -; j_gene: TRBJ1-3; v_gene: TRBV4-2; abundance: -; CDR3nt: TGTGCCAGCAGTGGGAGCTCTGGAAACACCATATATTTT; CDR3aa: CASSGSSGNTIYF
d_gene: -; j_gene: TRBJ2-7; v_gene: TRBV12-5; abundance: -; CDR3nt: TGTGCTAGTGGTTTGGGGGGCTACGAGCAGTACTTC; CDR3aa: CASGLGGYEQYF
d_gene: -; j_gene: TRBJ1-1; v_gene: TRBV13; abundance: -; CDR3nt: TGTGCCAGCAGCTCAGACGGGACCGAAGCTTTCTTT; CDR3aa: CASSSDGTEAFF
d_gene: -; j_gene: TRBJ1-2; v_gene: TRBV3-1/TRBV3-2; abundance: -; CDR3nt: TGTGCCAGCAGCCAAGAGTGGGGCATAGCTAACTATGGCTACACCTTC; CDR3aa: CASSQEWGIANYGYTF
d_gene: -; j_gene: TRBJ1-2; v_gene: TRBV14; abundance: -; CDR3nt: TGTGCCAGCAGCCCAGGACCGGGTGGCTACACCTTC; CDR3aa: CASSPGPGGYTF
d_gene: -; j_gene: TRBJ2-2; v_gene: TRBV24-1; abundance: -; CDR3nt: TGTGCCACCAACTTAACCGGCGACGGGGGCGGGGAGCTGTTTTTT; CDR3aa: CATNLTGDGGGELFF
d_gene: TRBD2; j_gene: TRBJ2-3; v_gene: TRBV4-1; abundance: few; CDR3nt: TGCGCCAGCAGCCAAGCCGTGACTAGCGGCTGGGATACGCAGTATTTT; CDR3aa: CASSQAVTSGWDTQYF